This T cell receptor (beta chain) was observed in a study of T-cell memory formation after mild COVID-19. Study information: The TCR clusters were mostly specific to one donor. The study's findings and limits: Clones that contracted from day 15 to 85 had balanced CD4/CD8; later expanders were CD4+ biased. Contracting CD4+ clones sat mainly in CM and EM; CD8+ in EMRA.

Researchers used 5'RACE with constant-segment primers to make TCR alpha and TCR beta cDNA libraries that carry sample barcodes and UMIs. MiXCR, applied by TCRdb to the 5' RACE reads, yields one record per CDR3 protein. This sample carries some 290,000 distinct CDR3 sequences, about a sixth of them seen once, and the ten largest clones take 22%. The CDR3 extends over 13 amino acids. V lost 5 bases to trimming and J lost 1 base, with 11 bases between them. Germline V gives CDR1 SQVTM, CDR2 ANQGSEA. Worth noting for this clonotype: What it binds is unknown.

The rearrangement links TRBV29-1 to TRBJ1-2, with a weak D call TRBD1 (5 bases). Sequencing input: PBMCs or a T cell subset sorted from them (not recorded which). This TCR came from a man aged 18 to 29 who had mild COVID-19 (a few samples of this study predate the infection). Cell type and time point are not known. DNA of the CDR3: TGCAGCGTTAATCGGGACGGTAACTATGGCTACACCTTC. Amino acid sequence: CSVNRDGNYGYTF.